The sequence of this TCR beta chain was determined in a study of blood T cells in healthy people across ages. The V gene's germline CDR1 is DFQATT and CDR2 SNEGSKA (reference sequence). V gave up 0 bases and J gave up 8 bases, with 8 bases separating them. The CDR3 length is 12 residues. For the second PCR, which ran for roughly 7 to 11 cycles, a sample-barcoded 5' primer and a J-beta primer mix were used. TCRdb fed the 5' RACE reads into MiXCR, producing one record per CDR3 protein. The sample records hundreds of thousands of distinct CDR3 sequences, roughly 60% being singletons. The J gene is TRBJ2-1, the V gene TRBV20-1, with D hard to call. This clonotype was sampled from a man aged 30 to 45 in good health. The sample comprised blood. CDR3 protein: CSARDQSDEQFF. The CDR3 coding sequence is TGCAGTGCTAGAGATCAGAGTGATGAGCAGTTCTTC.